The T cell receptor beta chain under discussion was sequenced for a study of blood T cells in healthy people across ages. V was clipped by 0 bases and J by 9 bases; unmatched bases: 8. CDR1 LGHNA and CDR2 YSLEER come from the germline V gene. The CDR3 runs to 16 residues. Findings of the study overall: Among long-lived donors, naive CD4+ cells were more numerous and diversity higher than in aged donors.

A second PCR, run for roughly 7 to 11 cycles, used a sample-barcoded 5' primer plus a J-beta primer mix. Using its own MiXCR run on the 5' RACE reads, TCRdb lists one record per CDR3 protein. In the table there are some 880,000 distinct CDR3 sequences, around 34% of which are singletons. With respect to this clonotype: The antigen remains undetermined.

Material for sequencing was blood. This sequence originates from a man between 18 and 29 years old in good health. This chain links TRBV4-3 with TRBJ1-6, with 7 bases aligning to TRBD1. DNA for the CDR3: TGCGCCAGCAGCCAAGATTTTGACAGGGCGGGTTCACCCCTCCACTTT. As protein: CASSQDFDRAGSPLHF.